Listed below are T cell receptor beta chains from one sample, sequenced in a study of graft-versus-host responses after intestinal transplantation. Which antigens these TCRs recognize remains unknown. The data were produced by immunoSEQ multiplex PCR, yet TCRdb's version contains in-frame clones alone and is incomplete. This table holds 90,000 to 95,000 clones, 91% found once. The sample here was unstimulated CD8+ T cells sorted from spleen or lymph node cells, taken before intestinal transplant. These receptors were collected from a human donor who received an intestinal transplant. The CDR3 runs from the conserved cysteine through the conserved F or W. The order of the fields is V gene, J gene, clone size, D gene, CDR3 DNA, CDR3 protein. A D gene is named only where the DNA matches it firmly. Only part of the rows carry a size: once, few, many, or a class if the clone is expanded.

v_call: TRBV7-6; j_call: TRBJ2-1; clone_size: -; d_call: TRBD2; cdr3_nt: TGTGCCAGCAGCGGTAGCGGGGGGGCCCTCTACAATGAGCAGTTCTTC; cdr3_aa: CASSGSGGALYNEQFF
v_call: TRBV15; j_call: TRBJ1-6; clone_size: -; d_call: TRBD1; cdr3_nt: TGTGCCACCAGCGTTAGCGGAGGGGGCGCGGGTTCACCCCTCCACTTT; cdr3_aa: CATSVSGGGAGSPLHF
v_call: TRBV10-2; j_call: TRBJ2-1; clone_size: -; d_call: TRBD2; cdr3_nt: TGCGCCAGCAGTGATTCCAGCGGGGCACGAAGCTCCTACAATGAGCAGTTCTTC; cdr3_aa: CASSDSSGARSSYNEQFF
v_call: TRBV5-6; j_call: TRBJ2-1; clone_size: -; d_call: -; cdr3_nt: TGTGCCAGCAGCTTCGCCGGGAGTCTTTTCAATGAGCAGTTCTTC; cdr3_aa: CASSFAGSLFNEQFF
v_call: TRBV27; j_call: TRBJ2-7; clone_size: -; d_call: -; cdr3_nt: TGTGCCAGCAGTTTAGAGGGTGCGTTTTTAGAGCAGTACTTC; cdr3_aa: CASSLEGAFLEQYF
v_call: TRBV6-6; j_call: TRBJ2-1; clone_size: -; d_call: -; cdr3_nt: TGTGCCAGCAATCAAAAAGCGGTCTGGAGCAATGAGCAGTTCTTC; cdr3_aa: CASNQKAVWSNEQFF
v_call: TRBV4-3; j_call: TRBJ1-5; clone_size: -; d_call: TRBD1; cdr3_nt: TGCGCCAGCAGCCAAGGACAGGGGGCGCAGCCCCAGCATTTT; cdr3_aa: CASSQGQGAQPQHF
v_call: TRBV11-2; j_call: TRBJ2-7; clone_size: -; d_call: TRBD2; cdr3_nt: TGTGCCAGCAGCTTAGAACTAGCGGCTGTTGAGCAGTACTTC; cdr3_aa: CASSLELAAVEQYF
v_call: TRBV4-1; j_call: TRBJ2-7; clone_size: few; d_call: TRBD2; cdr3_nt: TGCGCCAGCAGCCAAGGGACTAGCGGATACTACGAGCAGTACTTC; cdr3_aa: CASSQGTSGYYEQYF
v_call: TRBV5-6; j_call: TRBJ2-5; clone_size: once; d_call: -; cdr3_nt: TGTGCCAGCAGCTTGGGGGCAGCCCAAGAGACCCAGTACTTC; cdr3_aa: CASSLGAAQETQYF
v_call: TRBV15; j_call: TRBJ1-1; clone_size: -; d_call: -; cdr3_nt: TGTGCCACCAGCAGAGATAGAACTGAAGCTTTCTTT; cdr3_aa: CATSRDRTEAFF
v_call: TRBV19; j_call: TRBJ2-3; clone_size: -; d_call: -; cdr3_nt: TGTGCCAGATCTTCAGGGATTGGAAGCACAGATACGCAGTATTTT; cdr3_aa: CARSSGIGSTDTQYF
v_call: TRBV6-1; j_call: TRBJ1-1; clone_size: once; d_call: -; cdr3_nt: TGTGCCACCACGACAGCTGAAGCTTTCTTT; cdr3_aa: CATTTAEAFF
v_call: TRBV4-1; j_call: TRBJ1-3; clone_size: -; d_call: -; cdr3_nt: TGCGCCAGCACCCCGCCGGGGGGTGGCGGAAACACCATATATTTT; cdr3_aa: CASTPPGGGGNTIYF
v_call: TRBV2; j_call: TRBJ2-3; clone_size: -; d_call: TRBD2; cdr3_nt: TGTGCCAGGGGGAGCGGGAGTATAAATACGCAGTATTTT; cdr3_aa: CARGSGSINTQYF
v_call: TRBV29-1; j_call: TRBJ2-3; clone_size: -; d_call: -; cdr3_nt: TGCAGCGTTGAAGGACAGCTCGAAGGCTTCCCAGATACGCAGTATTTT; cdr3_aa: CSVEGQLEGFPDTQYF
v_call: TRBV4-1; j_call: TRBJ1-4; clone_size: -; d_call: -; cdr3_nt: TGCGCCAGCAGCCAGATCGACGGAGGAGGTGAAAAACTGTTTTTT; cdr3_aa: CASSQIDGGGEKLFF
v_call: TRBV4-1; j_call: TRBJ2-7; clone_size: -; d_call: -; cdr3_nt: TGCGCCAGCAGCCAAGACAGCTCCTACGAGCAGTACTTC; cdr3_aa: CASSQDSSYEQYF
v_call: TRBV4-2; j_call: TRBJ2-2; clone_size: -; d_call: -; cdr3_nt: TGTGCCAGCAGCCAATCTTCCGGGACACTTAACACCGGGGAGCTGTTTTTT; cdr3_aa: CASSQSSGTLNTGELFF
v_call: TRBV5-8; j_call: TRBJ2-5; clone_size: -; d_call: TRBD2; cdr3_nt: TGTGCCAGCAGCAAGGGACTAGCGGGAGGGATGGAGACCCAGTACTTC; cdr3_aa: CASSKGLAGGMETQYF
v_call: TRBV6-1; j_call: TRBJ1-1; clone_size: -; d_call: TRBD1; cdr3_nt: TGTGCCAGCAGAGACGTGGGACAGTATGCTGAAGCTTTCTTT; cdr3_aa: CASRDVGQYAEAFF
v_call: TRBV5-1; j_call: TRBJ2-1; clone_size: -; d_call: TRBD2; cdr3_nt: TGCGCCAGCAGCTCCTACTCCGGGACTAGTGAGCAGTTCTTC; cdr3_aa: CASSSYSGTSEQFF
v_call: TRBV10-1; j_call: TRBJ2-1; clone_size: -; d_call: TRBD1; cdr3_nt: TGCGCCAGCAGTGAGAGGGGGCAGTACAATGAGCAGTTCTTC; cdr3_aa: CASSERGQYNEQFF
v_call: TRBV5-1; j_call: TRBJ2-1; clone_size: -; d_call: TRBD2; cdr3_nt: TGCGCCAGCAGCCTCGCCGGGACTAGCGGGATGAGCTCCTACAATGAGCAGTTCTTC; cdr3_aa: CASSLAGTSGMSSYNEQFF
v_call: TRBV11-2; j_call: TRBJ2-2; clone_size: -; d_call: TRBD2; cdr3_nt: TGTGCCAGCAGCCCCCGACTAGCGGGAGAGCCCGGGGAGCTGTTTTTT; cdr3_aa: CASSPRLAGEPGELFF
v_call: TRBV7-9; j_call: TRBJ2-7; clone_size: -; d_call: TRBD1; cdr3_nt: TGTGCCAGCAGCTTAGGCGGGGACAGGGGGGCTGACTACGAGCAGTACTTC; cdr3_aa: CASSLGGDRGADYEQYF
v_call: TRBV5-1; j_call: TRBJ2-7; clone_size: -; d_call: -; cdr3_nt: TGCGCCAGCAGCTTGAGGCCAGGCAATCCCAACGAGCAGTACTTC; cdr3_aa: CASSLRPGNPNEQYF
v_call: TRBV27; j_call: TRBJ1-2; clone_size: -; d_call: TRBD1; cdr3_nt: TGTGCCAGCAGTTTTGGGACAGGGGAAGACTATGGCTACACCTTC; cdr3_aa: CASSFGTGEDYGYTF
v_call: TRBV28; j_call: TRBJ1-1; clone_size: -; d_call: -; cdr3_nt: TGTGCCAGCAGTTCCGACAGACAACTGAACACTGAAGCTTTCTTT; cdr3_aa: CASSSDRQLNTEAFF
v_call: TRBV10-3; j_call: TRBJ2-3; clone_size: once; d_call: -; cdr3_nt: TGTGCCATGGCACAGGGTGTGGCAGATACGCAGTATTTT; cdr3_aa: CAMAQGVADTQYF
v_call: TRBV11-2; j_call: TRBJ2-7; clone_size: -; d_call: -; cdr3_nt: TGTGCCAGCAGCTTAGCGTTGGCCGAGCAGTACTTC; cdr3_aa: CASSLALAEQYF
v_call: TRBV7-9; j_call: TRBJ2-1; clone_size: -; d_call: -; cdr3_nt: TGTGCCAGCAGCTTTTACTACGGAATCAATGAGCAGTTCTTC; cdr3_aa: CASSFYYGINEQFF
v_call: TRBV20-1; j_call: TRBJ1-1; clone_size: -; d_call: -; cdr3_nt: TGCAGTGCTAGACAGAACACTGAAGCTTTCTTT; cdr3_aa: CSARQNTEAFF
v_call: TRBV28; j_call: TRBJ1-1; clone_size: few; d_call: -; cdr3_nt: TGTGCCAGCAGTCCATTAAGGGGCTGGACTGAAGCTTTCTTT; cdr3_aa: CASSPLRGWTEAFF
v_call: TRBV13; j_call: TRBJ2-3; clone_size: -; d_call: TRBD1; cdr3_nt: TGTGCCAGCAGCTCTCCGGGACAGTCCGCAGATACGCAGTATTTT; cdr3_aa: CASSSPGQSADTQYF
v_call: TRBV13; j_call: TRBJ1-2; clone_size: -; d_call: TRBD1; cdr3_nt: TGTGCCAGCAGCTTCGGCCCGGGACAGGGGGCTAGGGGCTACACCTTC; cdr3_aa: CASSFGPGQGARGYTF
v_call: TRBV6-5; j_call: TRBJ1-2; clone_size: -; d_call: -; cdr3_nt: TGTGCCAGCAAGCGACAGAGTGACTATGGCTACACCTTC; cdr3_aa: CASKRQSDYGYTF
v_call: TRBV9; j_call: TRBJ2-7; clone_size: once; d_call: -; cdr3_nt: TGTGCCAGCAGCGAGCAAAACAGTGTCGAGCAGTACTTC; cdr3_aa: CASSEQNSVEQYF
v_call: TRBV7-2; j_call: TRBJ2-7; clone_size: -; d_call: -; cdr3_nt: TGTGCCAGCAGCTTAGTGCCCAGCCGAGGGAAGATCGAGCAGTACTTC; cdr3_aa: CASSLVPSRGKIEQYF
v_call: TRBV5-4; j_call: TRBJ2-7; clone_size: -; d_call: TRBD2; cdr3_nt: TGTGCCAGCAGCTACGGGACTAGCGGGATCTACGAGCAGTACTTC; cdr3_aa: CASSYGTSGIYEQYF
v_call: TRBV28; j_call: TRBJ1-1; clone_size: -; d_call: -; cdr3_nt: TGTGCCAGCAGTATCAACAGGGTGCGCACTGAAGCTTTCTTT; cdr3_aa: CASSINRVRTEAFF
v_call: TRBV5-1; j_call: TRBJ2-3; clone_size: -; d_call: -; cdr3_nt: TGCGCCAGCAGCTTGAAGGAGGGCGGGAGCACAGATACGCAGTATTTT; cdr3_aa: CASSLKEGGSTDTQYF
v_call: TRBV5-8; j_call: TRBJ2-7; clone_size: once; d_call: -; cdr3_nt: TGTGCCAGTAGACCCCTCCCGACAGAGTCCTACGAGCAGTACTTC; cdr3_aa: CASRPLPTESYEQYF
v_call: TRBV5-1; j_call: TRBJ2-3; clone_size: -; d_call: -; cdr3_nt: TGCGCCAGCAGCTTGGACGCGTACAAGCGGAGCACAGATACGCAGTATTTT; cdr3_aa: CASSLDAYKRSTDTQYF
v_call: TRBV11-2; j_call: TRBJ2-7; clone_size: -; d_call: TRBD2; cdr3_nt: TGTGCCAGCAGCTCCTTGGGGGATAGCGGGAGGATCTACGAGCAGTACTTC; cdr3_aa: CASSSLGDSGRIYEQYF